A selection of T cell receptor beta chains follows, all from one sample in a study of blood T cell repertoires in COVID-19. Clones were sequenced by immunoSEQ multiplex PCR, and TCRdb holds only the in-frame ones, with some missing. The data hold 300,000 to 400,000 clones, with more than 80% observed a single time. The sample comprised PBMCs or T cells enriched from blood (not recorded which). All receptors derive from a man aged 18 to 35 who had recovered from COVID-19. The CDR3 runs from the conserved cysteine through the conserved F or W. Fields, in order: J gene, V gene, D gene, CDR3 protein, CDR3 DNA. D genes are given only for firm matches.

TRBJ1-5 TRBV30 . CAWSAGNSNQPQHF TGTGCCTGGAGTGCAGGGAACAGCAATCAGCCCCAGCATTTT
TRBJ2-3 TRBV11-1 . CASSLYQGTDTQYF TGTGCCAGCAGCTTATATCAGGGCACAGATACGCAGTATTTT
TRBJ2-3 TRBV2 . CASTYQGFTDTQYF TGTGCCTCCACGTACCAGGGGTTCACAGATACGCAGTATTTT
TRBJ2-4 TRBV28 . CASSTGAKNIQYF TGTGCCAGCTCCACGGGAGCCAAAAACATTCAGTACTTC
TRBJ1-2 TRBV7-2 . CASSFGGINYGYTF TGTGCCAGCAGCTTCGGGGGGATTAACTATGGCTACACCTTC
TRBJ1-2 TRBV28 . CASSFRGYGYTF TGTGCCAGCAGTTTTCGAGGCTATGGCTACACCTTC
TRBJ1-5 TRBV9 TRBD1 CASSLGGQGLDQPQHF TGTGCCAGCAGCCTAGGGGGACAGGGCCTCGATCAGCCCCAGCATTTT
TRBJ1-5 TRBV27 . CASSWSRGNQPQHF TGTGCCAGCAGCTGGTCCAGGGGCAATCAGCCCCAGCATTTT
TRBJ1-3 TRBV7-8 . CASSPRRDTIYF TGTGCCAGCAGCCCACGGAGGGACACCATATATTTT
TRBJ2-7 TRBV28 . CASSLGGSSSYEQYF TGTGCCAGCAGTCTAGGGGGATCAAGCTCCTACGAGCAGTACTTC